A single T cell receptor beta chain is shown here with its context. Compared with germline, one end of the junction differs, possibly owing to a read error. This entry belongs to a study of T cell changes during pregnancy in multiple sclerosis. TCRdb's table, derived via immunoSEQ multiplex PCR, lists solely in-frame clones and lacks some. This table holds tens of thousands of clones, about 90% found once. CDR1 SGHTA and CDR2 FQGNSA come from the germline V gene. CDR3 length equals 14 residues. The TCR comes from a female donor in good health, enrolled as a control in a pregnancy study. This specimen consisted of peripheral blood, obtained in the second trimester of pregnancy. This chain uses TRBV7-2 with TRBJ2-1; D is perhaps TRBD2 (6 bases). The CDR3, as DNA: TGTGCCAGCTGCTTGGGGGGTACCTACAATGAGCAGTTCTTC. Translation gives CASCLGGTYNEQFF.